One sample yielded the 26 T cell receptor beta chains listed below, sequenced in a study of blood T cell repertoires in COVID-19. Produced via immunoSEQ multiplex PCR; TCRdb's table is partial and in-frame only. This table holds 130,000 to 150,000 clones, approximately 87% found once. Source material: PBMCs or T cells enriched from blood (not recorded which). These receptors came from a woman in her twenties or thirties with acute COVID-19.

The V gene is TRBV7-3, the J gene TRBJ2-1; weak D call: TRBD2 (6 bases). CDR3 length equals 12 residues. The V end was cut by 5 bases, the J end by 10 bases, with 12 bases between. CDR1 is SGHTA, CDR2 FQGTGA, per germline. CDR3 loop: CASSQTSSEQFF. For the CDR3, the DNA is TGTGCCAGCAGCCAAACTAGCTCCGAGCAGTTCTTC.

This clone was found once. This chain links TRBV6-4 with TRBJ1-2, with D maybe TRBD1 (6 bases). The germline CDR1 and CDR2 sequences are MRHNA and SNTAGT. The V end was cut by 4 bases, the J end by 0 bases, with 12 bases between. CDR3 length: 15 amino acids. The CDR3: CASSAAGDTNYGYTF. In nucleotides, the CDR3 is TGTGCCAGCAGTGCGGCGGGGGACACTAACTATGGCTACACCTTC.

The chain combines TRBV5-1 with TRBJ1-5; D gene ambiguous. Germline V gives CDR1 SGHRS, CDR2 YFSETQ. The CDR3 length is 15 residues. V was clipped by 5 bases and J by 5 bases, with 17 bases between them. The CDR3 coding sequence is TGCGCCAGCAGTCTTGTAGGAGGGTCGGATCAGCCCCAGCATTTT. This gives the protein CASSLVGGSDQPQHF.

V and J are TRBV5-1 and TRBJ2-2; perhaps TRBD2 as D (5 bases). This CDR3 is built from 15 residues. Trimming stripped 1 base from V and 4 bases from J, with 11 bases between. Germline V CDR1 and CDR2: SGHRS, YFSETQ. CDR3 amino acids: CASSLFGTSTGELFF. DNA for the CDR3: TGCGCCAGCAGCTTGTTTGGAACTAGCACCGGGGAGCTGTTTTTT.

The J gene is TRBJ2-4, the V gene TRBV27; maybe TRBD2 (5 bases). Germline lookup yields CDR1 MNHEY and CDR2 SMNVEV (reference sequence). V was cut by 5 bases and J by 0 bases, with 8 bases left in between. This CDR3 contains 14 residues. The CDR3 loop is CASSPGSAKNIQYF. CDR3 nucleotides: TGTGCCAGCAGTCCGGGATCAGCCAAAAACATTCAGTACTTC.

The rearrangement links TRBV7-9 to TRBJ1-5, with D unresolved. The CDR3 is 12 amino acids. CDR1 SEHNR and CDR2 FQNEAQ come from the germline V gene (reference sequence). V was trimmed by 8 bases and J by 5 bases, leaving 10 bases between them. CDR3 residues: CASGAEDQPQHF. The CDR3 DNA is TGTGCCAGCGGCGCGGAGGATCAGCCCCAGCATTTT.

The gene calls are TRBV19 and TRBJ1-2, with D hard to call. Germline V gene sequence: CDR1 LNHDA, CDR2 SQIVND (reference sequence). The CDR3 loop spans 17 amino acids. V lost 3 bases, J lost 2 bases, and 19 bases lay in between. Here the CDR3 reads CASSIPLSRGGNYGYTF. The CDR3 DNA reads TGTGCCAGTAGTATCCCCCTGAGTCGGGGTGGCAACTATGGCTACACCTTC.

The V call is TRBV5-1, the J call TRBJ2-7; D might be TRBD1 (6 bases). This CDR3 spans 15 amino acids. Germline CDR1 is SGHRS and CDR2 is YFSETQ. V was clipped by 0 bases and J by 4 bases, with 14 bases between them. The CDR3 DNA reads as TGCGCCAGCAGCTTGGCCAGGGGAGTGGAATACGAGCAGTACTTC. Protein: CASSLARGVEYEQYF. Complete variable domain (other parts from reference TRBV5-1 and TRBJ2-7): KAGVTQTPRYLIKTRGQQVTLSCSPISGHRSVSWYQQTPGQGLQFLFEYFSETQRNKGNFPGRFSGRQFSNSRSEMNVSTLELGDSALYLCASSLARGVEYEQYFGPGTRLTVT.

CDR3 region: CASSDGRATEAFF. CDR3 bases: TGTGCCAGTAGTGATGGGAGGGCCACTGAAGCTTTCTTT. The chain couples TRBV19 to TRBJ1-1; D is unresolved. Trimming took 5 bases from V and 4 from J, leaving 11 bases between them. This CDR3 is 13 amino acids long. Germline-derived CDR1 and CDR2 are LNHDA and SQIVND (reference sequence).

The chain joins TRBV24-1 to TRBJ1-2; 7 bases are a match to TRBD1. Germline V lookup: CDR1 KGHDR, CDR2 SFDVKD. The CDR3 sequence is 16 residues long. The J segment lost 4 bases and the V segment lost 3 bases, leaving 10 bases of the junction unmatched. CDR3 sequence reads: CATSDPSTGSIYGYTF. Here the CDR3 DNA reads TGTGCCACCAGTGATCCATCGACAGGGAGCATCTATGGCTACACCTTC.

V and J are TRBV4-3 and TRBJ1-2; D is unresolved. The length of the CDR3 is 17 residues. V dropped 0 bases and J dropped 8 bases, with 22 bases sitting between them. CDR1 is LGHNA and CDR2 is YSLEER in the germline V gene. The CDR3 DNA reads TGCGCCAGCAGCCAAGATTATCGGAGTAGGACTGGGAAAGGCTACACCTTC. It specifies CASSQDYRSRTGKGYTF.

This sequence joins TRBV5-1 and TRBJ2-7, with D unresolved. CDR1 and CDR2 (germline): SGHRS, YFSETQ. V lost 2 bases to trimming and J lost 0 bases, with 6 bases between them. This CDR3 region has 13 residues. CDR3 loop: CASSFESSYEQYF. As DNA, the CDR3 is TGCGCCAGCAGCTTCGAGAGCTCCTACGAGCAGTACTTC.

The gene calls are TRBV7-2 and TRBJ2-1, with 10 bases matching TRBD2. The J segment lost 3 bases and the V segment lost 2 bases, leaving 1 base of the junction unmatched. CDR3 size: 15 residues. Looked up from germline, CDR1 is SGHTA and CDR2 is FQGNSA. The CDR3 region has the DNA TGTGCCAGCAGCTTAAGACTAGCGGGCTACAATGAGCAGTTCTTC. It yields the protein CASSLRLAGYNEQFF.

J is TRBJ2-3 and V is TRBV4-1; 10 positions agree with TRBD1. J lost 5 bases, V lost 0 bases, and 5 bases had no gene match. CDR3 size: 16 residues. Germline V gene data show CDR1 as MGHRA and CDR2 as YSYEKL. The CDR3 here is CASSQEGGQGKDTQYF. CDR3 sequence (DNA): TGCGCCAGCAGCCAAGAGGGGGGACAGGGGAAAGATACGCAGTATTTT.

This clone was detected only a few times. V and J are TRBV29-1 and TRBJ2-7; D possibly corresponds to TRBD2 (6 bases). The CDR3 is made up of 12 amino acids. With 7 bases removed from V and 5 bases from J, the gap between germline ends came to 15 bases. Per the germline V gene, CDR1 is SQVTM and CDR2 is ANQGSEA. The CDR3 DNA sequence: TGCAGCGGGCTTGGCGGGGCGGACGAGCAGTACTTC. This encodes CSGLGGADEQYF.

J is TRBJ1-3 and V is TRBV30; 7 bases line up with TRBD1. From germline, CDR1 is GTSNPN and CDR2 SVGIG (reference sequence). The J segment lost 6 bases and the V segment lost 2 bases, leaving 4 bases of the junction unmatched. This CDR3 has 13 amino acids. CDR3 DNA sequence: TGTGCCTGGAGTCGTCAGGGGGTAAACACCATATATTTT. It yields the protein CAWSRQGVNTIYF. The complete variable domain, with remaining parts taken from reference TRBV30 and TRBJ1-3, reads SQTIHQWPATLVQPVGSPLSLECTVEGTSNPNLYWYRQAAGRGLQLLFYSVGIGQISSEVPQNLSASRPQDRQFILSSKKLLLSDSGFYLCAWSRQGVNTIYFGEGSWLTVV.

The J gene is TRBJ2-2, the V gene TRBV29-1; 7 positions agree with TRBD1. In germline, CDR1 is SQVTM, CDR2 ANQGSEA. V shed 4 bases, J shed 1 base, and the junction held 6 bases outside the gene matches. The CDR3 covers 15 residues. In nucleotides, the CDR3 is TGCAGCGTTGGACAGGGAGTTTTGAACACCGGGGAGCTGTTTTTT. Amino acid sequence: CSVGQGVLNTGELFF.

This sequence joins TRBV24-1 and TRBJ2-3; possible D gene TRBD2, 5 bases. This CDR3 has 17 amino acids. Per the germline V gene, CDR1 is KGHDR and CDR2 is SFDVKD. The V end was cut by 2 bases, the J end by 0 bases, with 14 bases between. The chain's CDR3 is CATSDYGSPGSTDTQYF. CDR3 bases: TGTGCCACCAGTGATTATGGAAGTCCGGGAAGCACAGATACGCAGTATTTT.

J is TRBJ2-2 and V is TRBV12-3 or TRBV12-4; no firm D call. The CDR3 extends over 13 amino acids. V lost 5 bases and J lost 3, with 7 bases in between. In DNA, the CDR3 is TGTGCCAGCAGTCCAACTGACACCGGGGAGCTGTTTTTT. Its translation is CASSPTDTGELFF.

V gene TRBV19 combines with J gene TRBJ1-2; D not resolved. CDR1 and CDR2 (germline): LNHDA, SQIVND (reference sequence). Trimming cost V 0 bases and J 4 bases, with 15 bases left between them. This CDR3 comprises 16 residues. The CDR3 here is CASSIDPRMEPYGYTF. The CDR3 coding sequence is TGTGCCAGTAGTATAGACCCGCGGATGGAACCCTATGGCTACACCTTC.

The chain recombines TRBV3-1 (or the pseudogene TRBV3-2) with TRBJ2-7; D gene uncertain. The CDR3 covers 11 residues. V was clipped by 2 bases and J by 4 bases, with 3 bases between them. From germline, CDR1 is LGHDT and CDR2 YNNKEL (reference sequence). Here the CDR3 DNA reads TGTGCCAGCAGCCAACGGTACGAGCAGTACTTC. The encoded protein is CASSQRYEQYF.

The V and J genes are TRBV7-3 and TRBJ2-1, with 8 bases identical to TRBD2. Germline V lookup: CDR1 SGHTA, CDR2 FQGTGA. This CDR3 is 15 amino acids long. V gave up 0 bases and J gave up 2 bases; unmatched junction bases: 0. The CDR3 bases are TGTGCCAGCAGCTTAACTAGCGGGACCTACAATGAGCAGTTCTTC. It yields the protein CASSLTSGTYNEQFF.

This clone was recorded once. The CDR3 DNA follows: TGTGCCAGCAGCTTCTTGGACAGGGGAACCTACAATGAGCAGTTCTTC. Amino acid sequence: CASSFLDRGTYNEQFF. This chain joins TRBV28 and TRBJ2-1; 9 positions match TRBD1. CDR1 and CDR2 (germline): MDHEN, SYDVKM. This CDR3 has 16 amino acids. After removal of 6 bases from V and 2 bases from J, the junction contained 8 bases not matched to a gene.

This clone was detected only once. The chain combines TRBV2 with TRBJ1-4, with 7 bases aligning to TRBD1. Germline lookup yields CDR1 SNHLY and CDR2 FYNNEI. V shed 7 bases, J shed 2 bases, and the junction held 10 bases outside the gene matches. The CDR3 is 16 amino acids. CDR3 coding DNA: TGTGCCAGCACCGGATCAGGGGGAGCTACTAATGAAAAACTGTTTTTT. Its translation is CASTGSGGATNEKLFF.

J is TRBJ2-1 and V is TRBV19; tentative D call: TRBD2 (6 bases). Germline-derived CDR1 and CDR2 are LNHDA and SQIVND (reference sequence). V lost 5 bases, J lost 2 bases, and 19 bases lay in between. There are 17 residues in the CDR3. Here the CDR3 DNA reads TGTGCCAGTAGTGGGGGACTCCAAATGGAAACCTACAATGAGCAGTTCTTC. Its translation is CASSGGLQMETYNEQFF.

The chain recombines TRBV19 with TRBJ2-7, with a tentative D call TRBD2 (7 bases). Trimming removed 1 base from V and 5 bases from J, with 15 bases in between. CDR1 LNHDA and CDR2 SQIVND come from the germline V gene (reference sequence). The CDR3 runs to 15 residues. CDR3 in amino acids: CASSIGGGISDEQYF. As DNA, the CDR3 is TGTGCCAGTAGTATAGGGGGGGGCATAAGCGACGAGCAGTACTTC. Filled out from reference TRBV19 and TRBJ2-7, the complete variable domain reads DGGITQSPKYLFRKEGQNVTLSCEQNLNHDAMYWYRQDPGQGLRLIYYSQIVNDFQKGDIAEGYSVSREKKESFPLTVTSAQKNPTAFYLCASSIGGGISDEQYFGPGTRLTVT.